This T cell receptor beta chain was retrieved from a study of technical replicates of blood from a handful of donors. Only in-frame clones appear in the TCRdb table, and some are missing; sequencing was by immunoSEQ multiplex PCR. The data show roughly 80,000 clones, with 96% seen just once and roughly 0.21% held by the top ten. Germline CDR1 and CDR2: SGHRS and YFSETQ. The CDR3 sequence is 13 residues long. Trimming left V 4 bases short and J 5 bases short, with 10 bases between. Sequencing was performed on T cells isolated from PBMCs. This receptor was identified in a human donor in good health. This chain joins TRBV5-1 and TRBJ2-1; D is possibly TRBD2 (6 bases). CDR3 sequence (DNA): TGCGCCAGCAGCATCGGACTAAACAATGAGCAGTTCTTC. Its translation: CASSIGLNNEQFF.